Listed here are 23 T cell receptor beta chains from one sample, sequenced in a study of blood T cell repertoires in COVID-19. TCRdb's table, derived via immunoSEQ multiplex PCR, lists solely in-frame clones and lacks some. The profile shows about 110,000 clones, around 68% of them singletons. What was sequenced was peripheral blood. The receptors stem from a woman in her sixties or seventies with acute or convalescent COVID-19.

The rearrangement joins TRBV2 to TRBJ2-7; 7 nucleotides match TRBD1. The trim removed 7 bases at V and 5 bases at J, leaving 5 bases unmatched. The germline CDR1 and CDR2 sequences are SNHLY and FYNNEI. The CDR3 extends over 12 amino acids. The chain's CDR3 is CASKRTGDEQYF. The CDR3 DNA is TGTGCCAGCAAGAGGACAGGCGACGAGCAGTACTTC.

V gene TRBV4-2 combines with J gene TRBJ2-1, with TRBD1 identical over 9 bases. Trimming took 3 bases from V and 7 from J; bases not matched to a gene: 13. Germline CDR1 reads LGHNA; CDR2 reads YNFKEQ. The CDR3 contains 17 residues. The CDR3 DNA reads TGTGCCAGCAGCCAGTACTCAGGGACAGGGATGGGGAATGAGCAGTTCTTC. Translating gives CASSQYSGTGMGNEQFF.

The V call is TRBV24-1, the J call TRBJ2-1; no firm D call. V gave up 4 bases and J gave up 7 bases, with 31 bases separating them. The germline gives CDR1 KGHDR, CDR2 SFDVKD. This CDR3 is built from 20 residues. The DNA of the CDR3 is TGTGCCACCAGTGACCACCCTCGACTCCCATTTTATAGAAAGAGGAATGAGCAGTTCTTC. Protein sequence: CATSDHPRLPFYRKRNEQFF.

The chain employs TRBV5-1 and TRBJ1-1, with D unclear. The CDR3 loop spans 13 amino acids. Deletions cut 5 bases from V and 0 bases from J, with 8 bases between. The germline V gene encodes CDR1 SGHRS and CDR2 YFSETQ. The CDR3 protein is CASSYNMNTEAFF. CDR3 nucleotide sequence: TGCGCCAGCAGTTATAACATGAACACTGAAGCTTTCTTT.

This chain links TRBV21-1 with TRBJ2-1; the table's D call TRBD2 went unverified against the DNA. TRBV21-1 is reported as a pseudogene. CDR3 length: 15 residues. The CDR3 reads CASSPATSGYNEQFF. The CDR3 DNA is TGTGCCAGCAGCCCGGCGACTAGCGGGTACAATGAGCAGTTCTTC.

The chain uses TRBV12-3 or TRBV12-4 and TRBJ2-7, with 7 positions matching TRBD1. Trimming at V came to 4 bases and at J to 12 bases, leaving 9 bases not matched to a gene. CDR3 length: 12 amino acids. This CDR3 is CASSSGTDNTYF. CDR3 bases: TGTGCCAGCAGTTCCGGGACAGACAATACGTACTTC.

The chain joins TRBV6-2 or TRBV6-3 to TRBJ1-5; D ambiguous. This CDR3 has 13 amino acids. Germline V gene sequence: CDR1 MNHEY, CDR2 SVGEGT. Trimming took 7 bases from V and 6 from J, leaving 13 bases between them. CDR3: CASNPGGLQPQHF. The CDR3 coding sequence is TGTGCCAGCAACCCCGGAGGACTTCAGCCCCAGCATTTT.

The chain carries TRBV11-2 and TRBJ1-4, with 11 nucleotides matching TRBD1. The J segment lost 8 bases and the V segment lost 4 bases, leaving 3 bases of the junction unmatched. CDR3 length: 14 residues. The germline V gene has CDR1 SGHAT and CDR2 FQNNGV. The CDR3 spells CASSYGQGAEKLFF. As DNA, the CDR3 is TGTGCCAGCAGCTACGGACAGGGGGCCGAAAAACTGTTTTTT.

The chain is built from TRBV27 and TRBJ2-1; TRBD1 might be the D (6 bases). Per the germline V gene, CDR1 is MNHEY and CDR2 is SMNVEV (reference sequence). The CDR3 spans 16 residues. Deletions cut 2 bases from V and 5 bases from J, with 16 bases between. CDR3 nucleotide sequence: TGTGCCAGCAGTTTAAGGGCCCGGGACACCAACAATGAGCAGTTCTTC. Protein sequence: CASSLRARDTNNEQFF.

The V gene is TRBV9, the J gene TRBJ1-4, with 7 bases lining up with TRBD1. Trimming took 2 bases from V and 7 from J; bases not matched to a gene: 8. Per the germline V gene, CDR1 is SGDLS and CDR2 is YYNGEE. The CDR3 extends over 15 amino acids. The CDR3 region is CASSVEQGISEKLFF. The CDR3 bases are TGTGCCAGCAGCGTGGAACAGGGGATTAGTGAAAAACTGTTTTTT.

This clone was seen repeatedly, ten times or more. The V gene is TRBV7-2, the J gene TRBJ2-7; perhaps TRBD2 as D (7 bases). The V end lost 4 bases, the J end lost 7 bases, and 17 bases lay between the germline ends. Germline values: CDR1 SGHTA, CDR2 FQGNSA. There are 14 residues in the CDR3. This chain's CDR3 is CASSSLGGAGEQYF. CDR3 in DNA: TGTGCCAGCAGCTCCCTAGGGGGGGCGGGAGAGCAGTACTTC.

This clone was seen only a few times. The rearrangement links TRBV2 to TRBJ1-1, with D hard to call. The CDR3 consists of 14 residues. CDR1 SNHLY and CDR2 FYNNEI come from the germline V gene. V lost 7 bases and J 3 bases, leaving 15 bases between the germline ends. CDR3 amino acids: CASMVGGRDTEAFF. For the CDR3, the DNA is TGTGCCAGCATGGTTGGAGGGAGGGACACTGAAGCTTTCTTT.

V and J are TRBV15 and TRBJ1-6, with D perhaps matching TRBD1 (6 bases). CDR3 length: 16 amino acids. V lost 2 bases and J lost 6, with 14 bases in between. In germline, CDR1 is LNHNV, CDR2 YYDKDF (reference sequence). This CDR3 is CATSRSGDGINSPLHF. In DNA form, the CDR3 reads TGTGCCACCAGCAGATCAGGGGACGGAATTAATTCACCCCTCCACTTT.

The gene calls are TRBV18 and TRBJ2-7; 7 bases align to TRBD1. The CDR3 spans 14 residues. J gave up 2 bases and V 6 bases, and 7 bases lay outside the gene matches. Germline-derived CDR1 and CDR2 are KGHSH and LQKENI. The CDR3 coding sequence is TGTGCCAGCTCCCGACGACAGGGTCCCTACGAGCAGTACTTC. Amino acids: CASSRRQGPYEQYF.

Only one count was recorded for this clone. The rearrangement uses TRBV6-6 and TRBJ2-6; D is unclear. Germline loops: CDR1 MNHNY, CDR2 SVGAGI (reference sequence). The CDR3 spans 15 residues. Trimming removed 2 bases at V and 2 bases at J, with 7 bases between. In DNA form, the CDR3 reads TGTGCCAGCAGTTACCTCCTAACTGGGGCCAACGTCCTGACTTTC. Translating gives CASSYLLTGANVLTF.

This clone was seen repeatedly, ten times or more. V is TRBV11-2 and J is TRBJ1-1, with 9 positions matching TRBD1. This CDR3 has 16 amino acids. Germline V CDR1 and CDR2: SGHAT, FQNNGV. Losses at the gene ends were 5 bases for V and 2 bases for J; bases not matched to a gene: 9. Here the CDR3 reads CASSPYTGQGNTEAFF. The CDR3 bases are TGTGCCAGCAGCCCTTATACGGGACAGGGTAACACTGAAGCTTTCTTT.

With regard to this clone: No DNA is shown, since the ends of the CDR3 on it are uncertain; the CDR3 is the one TCRdb lists. The CDR3 region is CASSSSPGQNTEAFF. The rearrangement links TRBV5-1 to TRBJ1-1; the D call in the table, TRBD1, was not verified against the DNA. Germline CDR1 and CDR2: SGHRS and YFSETQ. The CDR3 adds up to 15 amino acids, both ends counted.

This clone was counted between two and nine times. V is TRBV4-3 and J is TRBJ1-1, with a possible D match to TRBD1 (5 bases). The V gene's germline CDR1 is LGHNA and CDR2 YSLEER. V lost 2 bases, J lost 0 bases, and 13 bases lay in between. CDR3 length equals 16 residues. CDR3 bases: TGCGCCAGCAGCCAATGGAAGGGGATGATGAACACTGAAGCTTTCTTT. It translates to CASSQWKGMMNTEAFF.

V and J are TRBV5-1 and TRBJ1-1; 8 bases map to TRBD1. Trimming cost V 4 bases and J 5 bases; bases outside gene matches: 7. In germline, CDR1 is SGHRS, CDR2 YFSETQ. CDR3 length: 14 residues. CDR3 in DNA: TGCGCCAGCAGCATCCAGGGGGCTGGGACTGAAGCTTTCTTT. Encoded protein: CASSIQGAGTEAFF.

This chain joins TRBV3-1 (or the pseudogene TRBV3-2) and TRBJ1-6; 9 bases fit TRBD1. The CDR3 totals 16 residues. V shed 6 bases, J shed 12 bases, and the junction held 15 bases outside the gene matches. Germline V gene lookup returns CDR1 LGHDT and CDR2 YNNKEL (reference sequence). CDR3 region: CASRRGNNRGQGPLHF. The DNA for the CDR3 is TGTGCCAGCAGACGCGGTAATAACAGGGGGCAAGGACCCCTCCACTTT.

The chain recombines TRBV3-1 (or the pseudogene TRBV3-2) with TRBJ2-1; D ambiguous. Germline CDR1 reads LGHDT; CDR2 reads YNNKEL (reference sequence). There are 11 residues in the CDR3. With 0 bases removed from V and 9 bases from J, the gap between germline ends came to 3 bases. CDR3 in amino acids: CASSQDREQFF. CDR3 in DNA: TGTGCCAGCAGCCAAGATCGTGAGCAGTTCTTC.

The gene calls are TRBV30 and TRBJ1-2; 9 bases agree with TRBD1. V shed 0 bases, J shed 8 bases, and the junction held 16 bases outside the gene matches. The length of the CDR3 is 17 residues. Germline V gene data show CDR1 as GTSNPN and CDR2 as SVGIG (reference sequence). Written as DNA, the CDR3 is TGTGCCTGGAGTGTACCCCTCCCGGGACAGGGTAAAGGGGGCTACACCTTC. The encoded protein is CAWSVPLPGQGKGGYTF.

The chain couples TRBV19 to TRBJ2-1; 8 bases match TRBD2. Looked up from germline, CDR1 is LNHDA and CDR2 is SQIVND (reference sequence). The J segment lost 4 bases and the V segment lost 4 bases, leaving 6 bases of the junction unmatched. This CDR3 is built from 15 residues. CDR3 DNA: TGTGCCAGTAGTAGAGCGGGGGAGTCTTACAATGAGCAGTTCTTC. Translated, it gives CASSRAGESYNEQFF.